The 11 T cell receptor beta chains given below trace back to one sample, sequenced in a study of shared clonotypes between healthy human individuals. The method was immunoSEQ multiplex PCR; TCRdb's version includes in-frame clones alone and lacks a portion of them. The sample lists more than 1.2 million clones, just under 99% occurring once. Material: naive CD4+ T cells sorted from blood. Subset described: CD45RA+ positively selected. These receptors were obtained from a young man in good health.

The V call is TRBV11-2, the J call TRBJ2-7; TRBD2 matches at 12 bases. V shed 1 base and J 3 bases; nucleotides not matched to a gene: 7. CDR1 SGHAT and CDR2 FQNNGV come from the germline V gene. This CDR3 is built from 17 residues. CDR3 coding DNA: TGTGCCAGCAGCTTAGTTGTGACTAGCGGGAGTTTCTACGAGCAGTACTTC. Protein product: CASSLVVTSGSFYEQYF.

This chain links TRBV5-4 with TRBJ2-7; D perhaps matches TRBD1 (6 bases). The V end was cut by 4 bases, the J end by 2 bases, with 13 bases between. Germline V CDR1 and CDR2: SGHNT, YYREEE (reference sequence). This CDR3 region has 14 residues. The CDR3 nucleotides read TGTGCCAGCAGCCCAGGACAGACGGCCTACGAGCAGTACTTC. It encodes CASSPGQTAYEQYF.

The rearrangement links TRBV5-8 to TRBJ1-5; TRBD1 is a possible D gene (6 bases). The V end lost 0 bases, the J end lost 1 base, and 8 bases lay between the germline ends. Germline V gene data show CDR1 as SGHTS and CDR2 as YDEGEE. This CDR3 has 15 amino acids. The CDR3 loop is CASSLGGTSNQPQHF. The CDR3 nucleotides read TGTGCCAGCAGCTTGGGGGGGACAAGCAATCAGCCCCAGCATTTT.

The chain recombines TRBV19 with TRBJ2-3; the D is unclear. V was pared by 0 bases and J by 0 bases, with 4 bases between. The germline V gene encodes CDR1 LNHDA and CDR2 SQIVND (reference sequence). The CDR3 is 14 amino acids. CDR3 amino acids: CASSIDASTDTQYF. CDR3 sequence (DNA): TGTGCCAGTAGTATAGATGCTAGCACAGATACGCAGTATTTT.

Concerning this clone: This CDR3 is also generated by other DNA sequences in the sample. The J gene is TRBJ1-1, the V gene TRBV5-1; D gene uncertain. This CDR3 has 13 amino acids. Germline V gene sequence: CDR1 SGHRS, CDR2 YFSETQ. Trimming took off 2 bases at V and 1 base at J, with 6 bases between the two ends. The CDR3, as DNA: TGCGCCAGCAGCTTACAAGAGAACACTGAAGCTTTCTTT. The encoded protein is CASSLQENTEAFF.

The J gene is TRBJ2-3, the V gene TRBV6-6; unclear D gene. Trimming took 6 bases from V and 5 from J, leaving 12 bases between them. The V gene's germline CDR1 is MNHNY and CDR2 SVGAGI (reference sequence). The CDR3 runs 13 residues. The chain's CDR3 is CASRTELGDTQYF. CDR3 coding DNA: TGTGCCAGCAGGACGGAACTGGGAGATACGCAGTATTTT.

This chain joins TRBV28 and TRBJ2-7; 8 nucleotides match TRBD2. V shed 10 bases and J 7 bases; nucleotides not matched to a gene: 9. This CDR3 region has 12 residues. Germline V gives CDR1 MDHEN, CDR2 SYDVKM. This CDR3 is CATFQRGREQYF. In DNA form, the CDR3 reads TGTGCCACGTTCCAGCGGGGGAGGGAGCAGTACTTC.

The chain is built from TRBV10-3 and TRBJ1-2, with 7 bases fitting TRBD1. V lost 10 bases and J lost 3; bases outside the gene matches: 11. The CDR3 is 14 residues long. CDR1 and CDR2 from the germline V gene are ENHRY and SYGVKD. CDR3 region: CATKISGQDYGYTF. In DNA form, the CDR3 reads TGTGCCACCAAGATCAGTGGACAGGACTATGGCTACACCTTC.

The CDR3 sequence: CASSLAGGISEQYF. The CDR3 DNA sequence: TGTGCCAGCTCACTAGCGGGAGGGATAAGCGAGCAGTACTTC. The chain couples TRBV18 to TRBJ2-7, with 11 bases aligning to TRBD2. The CDR3 is 14 amino acids. The germline V gene has CDR1 KGHSH and CDR2 LQKENI. With 4 bases clipped from V and 6 bases from J, the junction kept 5 bases outside the gene matches.

V and J are TRBV14 and TRBJ2-5, with D perhaps TRBD1 or TRBD2 (5 bases each). Deletions cut 3 bases from V and 3 bases from J, with 17 bases between. Germline values: CDR1 SGHDN, CDR2 FVKESK. This CDR3 spans 16 amino acids. The CDR3 DNA follows: TGTGCCAGCAGCCACTTGGGGCTTACGCGGGAAGAGACCCAGTACTTC. It is translated as CASSHLGLTREETQYF.

The J gene is TRBJ1-1, the V gene TRBV5-4; the D is unclear. Germline values: CDR1 SGHNT, CDR2 YYREEE (reference sequence). The length of the CDR3 is 15 residues. V was clipped by 4 bases and J by 1 base, with 14 bases between them. In nucleotides, the CDR3 is TGTGCCAGCAGCCCGGACCTCCGAGGGAACACTGAAGCTTTCTTT. Residues: CASSPDLRGNTEAFF. The variable domain in full, completed from reference TRBV5-4 and TRBJ1-1, reads ETGVTQSPTHLIKTRGQQVTLRCSSQSGHNTVSWYQQALGQGPQFIFQYYREEENGRGNFPPRFSGLQFPNYSSELNVNALELDDSALYLCASSPDLRGNTEAFFGQGTRLTVV.